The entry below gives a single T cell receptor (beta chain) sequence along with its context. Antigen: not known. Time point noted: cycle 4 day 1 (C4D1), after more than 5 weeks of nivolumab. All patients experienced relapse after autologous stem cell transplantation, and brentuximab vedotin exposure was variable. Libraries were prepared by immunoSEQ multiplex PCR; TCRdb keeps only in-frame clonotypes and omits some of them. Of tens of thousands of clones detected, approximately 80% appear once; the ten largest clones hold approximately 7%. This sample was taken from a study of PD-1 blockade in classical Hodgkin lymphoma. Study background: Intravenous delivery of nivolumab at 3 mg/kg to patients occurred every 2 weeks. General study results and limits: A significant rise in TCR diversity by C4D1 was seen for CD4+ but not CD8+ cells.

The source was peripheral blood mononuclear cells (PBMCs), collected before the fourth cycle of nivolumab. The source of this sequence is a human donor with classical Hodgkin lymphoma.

CDR3 coding DNA: TGTGCCAGCAGTTTTCTCAGCACTGAAGCTTTCTTT. Encoded protein: CASSFLSTEAFF. The genes are TRBV28 and TRBJ1-1; D not resolved. The germline gives CDR1 MDHEN, CDR2 SYDVKM. Trimming stripped 3 bases from V and 4 bases from J, with 6 bases between. The CDR3 is 12 residues long.